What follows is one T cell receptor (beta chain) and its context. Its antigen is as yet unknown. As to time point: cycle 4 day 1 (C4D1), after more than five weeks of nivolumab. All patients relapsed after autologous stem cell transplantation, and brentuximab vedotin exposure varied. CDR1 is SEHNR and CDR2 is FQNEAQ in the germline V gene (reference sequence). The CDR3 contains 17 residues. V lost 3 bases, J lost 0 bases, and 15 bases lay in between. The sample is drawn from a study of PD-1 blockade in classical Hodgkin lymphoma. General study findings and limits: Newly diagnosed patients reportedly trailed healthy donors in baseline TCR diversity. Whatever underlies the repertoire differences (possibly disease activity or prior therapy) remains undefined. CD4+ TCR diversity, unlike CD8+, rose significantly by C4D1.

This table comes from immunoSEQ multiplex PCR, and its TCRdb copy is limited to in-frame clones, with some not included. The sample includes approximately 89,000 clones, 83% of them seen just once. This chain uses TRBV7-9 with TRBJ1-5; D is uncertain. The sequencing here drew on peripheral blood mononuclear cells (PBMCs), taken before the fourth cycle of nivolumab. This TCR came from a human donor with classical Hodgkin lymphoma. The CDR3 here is CASSFDDPRDSNQPQHF. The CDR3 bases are TGTGCCAGCAGCTTTGATGACCCCAGAGATAGCAATCAGCCCCAGCATTTT.